One sample yielded the 23 T cell receptor beta chains listed below, sequenced in a study of CD8 T cells in ankylosing spondylitis. General study results and limits: There was a TCR beta motif, made of several highly homologous variants, that appeared characteristic of ankylosing spondylitis blood.

TCRdb reanalysed the 5' RACE reads using MiXCR and keeps one entry per CDR3 protein. The sample lists hundreds of thousands of distinct CDR3 sequences, 25% to 30% occurring once. These receptors lack a known antigen. Input material: blood, either unsorted or a sorted T cell fraction (not recorded which). These receptors came from a male donor with ankylosing spondylitis.

This clonotype came up a few times. The V and J genes are TRBV5-1 and TRBJ1-1, with 8 bases aligning to TRBD1. Germline trimming cut 0 bases from V and 6 bases from J; bases unmatched to any gene: 10. Germline V gives CDR1 SGHRS, CDR2 YFSETQ. The CDR3 has 16 residues. CDR3 DNA sequence: TGCGCCAGCAGCTTGGTGGGGGCAGGGGGCCGCGCTGAAGCTTTCTTT. It codes for CASSLVGAGGRAEAFF.

The chain combines TRBV2 with TRBJ2-7; unclear D gene. With 3 bases removed from V and 5 bases from J, the gap between germline ends came to 8 bases. Germline V lookup: CDR1 SNHLY, CDR2 FYNNEI. The CDR3 has 12 residues. The CDR3 spells CASSEPLHEQYV. CDR3 in DNA: TGTGCCAGCAGTGAGCCGCTTCACGAGCAGTACGTC.

This clonotype came up a few times. The chain combines TRBV20-1 with TRBJ1-1; 9 bases align to TRBD1. Germline V CDR1 and CDR2: DFQATT, SNEGSKA (reference sequence). The CDR3 covers 13 residues. The CDR3 loop is CLVNRGLKPEAFF. In DNA, the CDR3 is TGCCTAGTTAACAGGGGGCTGAAGCCTGAAGCTTTCTTT.

The gene calls are TRBV10-3 and TRBJ2-1, with D possibly TRBD2 on 6 matching bases. V was clipped by 6 bases and J by 10 bases, with 10 bases between them. The CDR3 is made up of 11 amino acids. Germline V CDR1 and CDR2: ENHRY, SYGVKD. In DNA form, the CDR3 reads TGTGCCATCAGCGGACTACGGGAGCAGTTCTTC. Protein sequence: CAISGLREQFF.

In regard to this clonotype: A read error is possible here, since a much larger clone lies one base away. The rearrangement uses TRBV10-3 and TRBJ2-1; D possibly corresponds to TRBD2 (5 bases). In germline, CDR1 is ENHRY, CDR2 SYGVKD. Deletions cut 2 bases from V and 6 bases from J, with 14 bases between. The CDR3 sequence is 15 residues long. This chain's CDR3 is CAISEGLLSCNEQFF. Written as DNA, the CDR3 is TGTGCCATCAGTGAGGGACTCCTCAGCTGCAATGAGCAGTTCTTC.

The chain recombines TRBV20-1 with TRBJ2-5; TRBD2 might be the D (6 bases). There are 12 residues in the CDR3. Germline CDR1 reads DFQATT; CDR2 reads SNEGSKA (reference sequence). The germline V and J ends were trimmed by 6 bases and 5 bases, with 13 bases remaining between them. CDR3 sequence (DNA): TGCAGTGCCACCCTAGCGACGGAGACCCAGTACTTC. It codes for CSATLATETQYF.

The rearrangement links TRBV7-9 to TRBJ2-1, with D tentatively TRBD2 (6 bases). Per germline, CDR1 SEHNR and CDR2 FQNEAQ (reference sequence). Trimming left V 8 bases short and J 8 bases short, with 13 bases between. This CDR3 is 12 amino acids long. The CDR3 coding sequence is TGTGCCAGCTGGGACTCGACGGATGAGCAGTTCTTC. This sequence encodes CASWDSTDEQFF.

The chain uses TRBV5-1 and TRBJ2-5; no clear D gene. The germline gives CDR1 SGHRS, CDR2 YFSETQ. The CDR3 length is 13 residues. V was pared by 1 base and J by 5 bases, with 9 bases between. In nucleotides, the CDR3 is TGCGCCAGCAGCTTGATGCCAATGGAGACCCAGTACTTC. It is translated as CASSLMPMETQYF. The variable domain in full, with the rest retrieved from reference TRBV5-1 and TRBJ2-5, is KAGVTQTPRYLIKTRGQQVTLSCSPISGHRSVSWYQQTPGQGLQFLFEYFSETQRNKGNFPGRFSGRQFSNSRSEMNVSTLELGDSALYLCASSLMPMETQYFGPGTRLLVL.

V and J are TRBV7-8 and TRBJ2-2; a weak D match, TRBD2 (5 bases). Germline values: CDR1 SGHVS, CDR2 FQNEAQ. V was clipped by 5 bases and J by 3 bases, with 22 bases between them. This CDR3 has 18 residues. The CDR3 DNA reads as TGTGCCAGCAGCCCAGTCGATGGTGGCGGGCGCGACACCGGGGAGCTGTTTTTT. Protein: CASSPVDGGGRDTGELFF.

The chain combines TRBV15 with TRBJ2-1; 13 bases agree with TRBD2. The ends lost 1 base at V and 3 bases at J; junction bases unmatched: 6. CDR3 size: 18 residues. Germline CDR1 reads LNHNV; CDR2 reads YYDKDF (reference sequence). CDR3 residues: CATSRGLAGGSYYNEQFF. CDR3 in DNA: TGTGCCACCAGCAGAGGACTAGCGGGAGGATCGTACTACAATGAGCAGTTCTTC.

This clonotype was seen only a few times. This sequence joins TRBV7-2 and TRBJ1-3; 8 bases are a match to TRBD1. The CDR3 consists of 16 residues. With 2 bases clipped from V and 0 bases from J, the junction kept 3 bases outside the gene matches. Germline-derived CDR1 and CDR2 are SGHTA and FQGNSA. CDR3 sequence (DNA): TGTGCCAGCAGCTTACTCAGGGGGCACTCTGGAAACACCATATATTTT. Protein sequence: CASSLLRGHSGNTIYF.

The rearrangement links TRBV5-1 to TRBJ2-1, with D possibly TRBD2 on 6 matching bases. The CDR3 totals 16 residues. From germline, CDR1 is SGHRS and CDR2 YFSETQ. The V end lost 0 bases, the J end lost 2 bases, and 12 bases lay between the germline ends. CDR3 residues: CASSLGGGNPYNEQFF. CDR3 coding DNA: TGCGCCAGCAGCTTGGGAGGCGGGAACCCCTACAATGAGCAGTTCTTC. The full variable domain, in which reference TRBV5-1 and TRBJ2-1 provide the parts outside the CDR3, is KAGVTQTPRYLIKTRGQQVTLSCSPISGHRSVSWYQQTPGQGLQFLFEYFSETQRNKGNFPGRFSGRQFSNSRSEMNVSTLELGDSALYLCASSLGGGNPYNEQFFGPGTRLTVL.

This clonotype occurred many times. The V gene is TRBV4-1, the J gene TRBJ2-3, with 9 bases matching TRBD1. V shed 4 bases, J shed 0 bases, and the junction held 5 bases outside the gene matches. The germline gives CDR1 MGHRA, CDR2 YSYEKL. The CDR3 has 16 amino acids. In nucleotides, the CDR3 is TGCGCCAGCAGCCGCCCGACAGGGGGGAGCACAGATACGCAGTATTTT. Amino acid sequence: CASSRPTGGSTDTQYF.

The chain carries TRBV7-9 and TRBJ1-2; D perhaps matches TRBD1 (6 bases). Deletions cut 5 bases from V and 5 bases from J, with 21 bases between. Germline assignment: CDR1 SEHNR and CDR2 FQNEAQ (reference sequence). This CDR3 has 16 residues. The DNA for the CDR3 is TGTGCCAGCAGCACCGGGCCCAGGGGAAAAGGGTATGGCTACACCTTC. Translating it yields CASSTGPRGKGYGYTF.

The chain's CDR3 is CATSRIREKLFF. For the CDR3, the DNA is TGTGCCACCAGCAGGATCCGCGAAAAACTGTTTTTT. The chain couples TRBV15 to TRBJ1-4; D unresolved. Germline V lookup: CDR1 LNHNV, CDR2 YYDKDF (reference sequence). V was trimmed by 3 bases and J by 8 bases, leaving 7 bases between them. The CDR3 extends over 12 amino acids.

This clonotype was seen at least ten times. The genes are TRBV12-3 or TRBV12-4 and TRBJ1-6; D unresolved. V lost 1 base and J 7 bases, leaving 8 bases between the germline ends. CDR3 length: 14 residues. The CDR3 region is CASSLVGRNSPLHF. The CDR3 DNA reads as TGTGCCAGCAGTTTAGTAGGCAGAAATTCACCCCTCCACTTT.

The V gene is TRBV29-1, the J gene TRBJ1-2, with no clear D. The CDR3 spans 11 residues. Trimming took 3 bases from V and 4 from J, leaving 6 bases between them. Looked up from germline, CDR1 is SQVTM and CDR2 is ANQGSEA. The CDR3 is CSVEWVYGYTF. In DNA, the CDR3 is TGCAGCGTTGAGTGGGTCTATGGCTACACCTTC.

This clonotype was found many times. J is TRBJ2-1 and V is TRBV20-1, with 10 bases lining up with TRBD2. In germline, CDR1 is DFQATT, CDR2 SNEGSKA (reference sequence). J lost 8 bases, V lost 3 bases, and 4 bases had no gene match. CDR3 size: 13 residues. The CDR3 loop is CSASRAGGDEQFF. CDR3 in DNA: TGCAGTGCTAGCCGAGCGGGAGGGGATGAGCAGTTCTTC.

In this sample, this clonotype turned up many times. This chain links TRBV29-1 with TRBJ2-3; D is uncertain. This CDR3 has 12 residues. The germline V and J ends were trimmed by 4 bases and 0 bases, with 5 bases remaining between them. Per the germline V gene, CDR1 is SQVTM and CDR2 is ANQGSEA. CDR3 in DNA: TGCAGCGTTGGGGCAAGCACAGATACGCAGTATTTT. Its protein is CSVGASTDTQYF.

This clonotype was seen a handful of times. The chain recombines TRBV24-1 with TRBJ2-3; 11 nucleotides match TRBD2. The CDR3 length is 15 residues. Germline trimming cut 3 bases from V and 4 bases from J; bases unmatched to any gene: 2. The germline CDR1 and CDR2 sequences are KGHDR and SFDVKD. CDR3: CATSDLLAGADTQYF. The DNA for the CDR3 is TGTGCCACCAGTGATCTACTAGCGGGAGCAGATACGCAGTATTTT.

This chain connects TRBV20-1 to TRBJ1-2; D is unresolved. V was trimmed by 3 bases and J by 3 bases, leaving 8 bases between them. Germline V gene data show CDR1 as DFQATT and CDR2 as SNEGSKA (reference sequence). The CDR3 is 12 amino acids. In DNA, the CDR3 is TGCAGTGCTAGTTTATCAGACTATGGCTACACCTTC. Its translation is CSASLSDYGYTF.

J is TRBJ1-4 and V is TRBV3-1; D gene uncertain. The V end lost 4 bases, the J end lost 7 bases, and 13 bases lay between the germline ends. The CDR3 contains 14 residues. Germline values: CDR1 LGHDT, CDR2 YNNKEL (reference sequence). The CDR3 loop reads CASSPPGVGEKLFF. CDR3 bases: TGTGCCAGCAGCCCCCCAGGCGTCGGTGAAAAACTGTTTTTT.

V is TRBV5-1 and J is TRBJ2-6; the D gene is possibly TRBD2 (6 bases). From germline, CDR1 is SGHRS and CDR2 YFSETQ. The CDR3 covers 17 residues. V was trimmed by 6 bases and J by 1 base, leaving 17 bases between them. The DNA of the CDR3 is TGCGCCAGCACCAGGACTTTTCGGGGGTCTGGGGCCAACGTCCTGACTTTC. Protein sequence: CASTRTFRGSGANVLTF. Combining the CDR3 with reference TRBV5-1 and TRBJ2-6 gives the whole variable domain KAGVTQTPRYLIKTRGQQVTLSCSPISGHRSVSWYQQTPGQGLQFLFEYFSETQRNKGNFPGRFSGRQFSNSRSEMNVSTLELGDSALYLCASTRTFRGSGANVLTFGAGSRLTVL.